The clone carrying this T cell receptor (beta chain) was detected a few times. Its specificity is unknown. The source of the sample is a study of cytomegalovirus exposure and HLA in healthy donors. Notes on the study in general: Being productive about 87% or about 30% of the time was typical of most TCR beta V segments in an earlier analysis. Follow-up analysis later connected one missense variant in DCLRE1C with trimming of TCR beta V- and J-genes.

The PCR contained 60 Vbeta and 13 Jbeta primers. Repertoires were generated with immunoSEQ multiplex PCR, while TCRdb's copy carries only in-frame clones and drops some. This sample has about 98,000 clones; 69% occur once, and the top ten carry 0.95% to 1.5%. Germline lookup yields CDR1 GTSNPN and CDR2 SVGIG (reference sequence). The CDR3 runs 16 residues. Trimming took off 2 bases at V and 2 bases at J, with 18 bases between the two ends. Sequencing was performed on PBMCs. This chain joins TRBV30 and TRBJ1-2, with D perhaps TRBD1 (6 bases). The sequence was obtained from a female donor in good health and CMV-seronegative. The CDR3 nucleotides are TGTGCCTGGAGTCCCCCGTCCACGGGGGGCAACTATGGCTACACCTTC. Residues: CAWSPPSTGGNYGYTF.